The T cell receptor beta chain described here comes from a study of spatial heterogeneity in lung cancer. Documented time point: sample taken at primary tumor resection. Unsorted whole RNA samples from tumor, nontumor lung or frozen PBMC were sequenced. On each TCR cDNA molecule, a unique molecular identifier was present. MiXCR, applied by TCRdb to the 5' RACE reads, yields one record per CDR3 protein. Of about 38,000 distinct CDR3 sequences listed, around 7.2% are singletons. There are 19 residues in the CDR3. After removal of 4 bases from V and 0 bases from J, the junction contained 10 bases not matched to a gene. Germline CDR1 is MNHEY and CDR2 is SVGAGI. The sample holds many counts of this clonotype.

The clonotype comes from a male donor with early-stage non-small cell lung cancer. Sequenced material: PBMCs, taken at surgery. The rearrangement joins TRBV6-5 to TRBJ2-7, with 15 bases aligning to TRBD2. CDR3 region: CASSSWGLAGGRSSYEQYF. CDR3 coding DNA: TGTGCCAGCAGTTCCTGGGGACTAGCGGGGGGCCGAAGCTCCTACGAGCAGTACTTC.